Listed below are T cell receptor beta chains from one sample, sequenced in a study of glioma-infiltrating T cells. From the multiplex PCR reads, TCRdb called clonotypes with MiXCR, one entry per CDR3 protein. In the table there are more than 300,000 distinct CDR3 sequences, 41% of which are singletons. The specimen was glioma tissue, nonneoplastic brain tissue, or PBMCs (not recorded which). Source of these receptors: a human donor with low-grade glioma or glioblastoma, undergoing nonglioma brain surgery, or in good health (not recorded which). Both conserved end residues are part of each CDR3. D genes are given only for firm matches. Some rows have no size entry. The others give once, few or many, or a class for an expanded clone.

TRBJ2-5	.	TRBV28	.	TGTGCCAGCAGTTTAAGGGCACCCCGGTTGGAGACCCAGTACTTC	CASSLRAPRLETQYF
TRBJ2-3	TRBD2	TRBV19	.	TGTGCCAGTAGGCGGGAGCCCCAGAAAGATACGCAGTATTTT	CASRREPQKDTQYF
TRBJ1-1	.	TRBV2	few	TGTGCCAGCACCGGGGGGCTAGGCACTGAAGCTTTCTTT	CASTGGLGTEAFF
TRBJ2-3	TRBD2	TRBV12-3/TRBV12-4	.	TGTGCCAGCAGGTGGACTAGCGGGAGAGGGAGCACAGATACGCAGTATTTT	CASRWTSGRGSTDTQYF
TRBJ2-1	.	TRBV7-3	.	TGTGCCAGCAGCCCATCCAGGAGGGCCTTGGATGAGCAGTTCTTC	CASSPSRRALDEQFF
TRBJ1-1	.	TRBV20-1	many	TGCAGTGCTTTGAGGGGGGAGACGAACACTGAAGCTTTCTTT	CSALRGETNTEAFF
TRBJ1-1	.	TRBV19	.	TGTGCCAGTAGTATGGGTCTAGGTGAAGCTTTCTTT	CASSMGLGEAFF
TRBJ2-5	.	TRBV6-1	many	TGTGCCAGCAAGATCACACAGGGACAAGAGACCCAGTACTTC	CASKITQGQETQYF
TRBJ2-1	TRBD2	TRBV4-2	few	TGTGCCAGCAGCCAACTAGCGGGTCAGGCCAATGAGCAGTTCTTC	CASSQLAGQANEQFF
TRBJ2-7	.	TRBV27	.	TGTGCCAGCAGTCCTTTACAATACAGGGCCTCCTACGAGCAGTACTTC	CASSPLQYRASYEQYF
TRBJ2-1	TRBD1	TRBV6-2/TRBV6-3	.	TGTGCCAGCAGGAAACGGGACAGGGGGTACAATGAGCAGTTCTTC	CASRKRDRGYNEQFF
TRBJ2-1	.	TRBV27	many	TGTGCCAGCAGTCTCCGGACCGGCTACAATGAGCAGTTCTTC	CASSLRTGYNEQFF
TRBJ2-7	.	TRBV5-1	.	TGCGCCAGCAAGGGGGAGTACGAGCAGTACTTC	CASKGEYEQYF
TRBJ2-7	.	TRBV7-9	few	TGTGCCAGCAGTCCGCAAGGGCCTTACGAGCAGTACTTC	CASSPQGPYEQYF
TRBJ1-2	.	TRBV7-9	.	TGTGCCAGCAGCTCCCGGACGGACCATGGCTACACCTTC	CASSSRTDHGYTF
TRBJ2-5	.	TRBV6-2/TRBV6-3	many	TGTGCCAGCAGTTCGCGAGGATTGGAGACCCAGTACTTC	CASSSRGLETQYF
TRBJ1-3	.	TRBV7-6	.	TGTGCCAGCAGCCTAAACGCAGGGGCTGGAAACACCATATATTTT	CASSLNAGAGNTIYF
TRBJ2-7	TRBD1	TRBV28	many	TGTGCCAGCAGTTTACCAGGACAGGGGGCAAGGTACGAGCAGTACTTC	CASSLPGQGARYEQYF
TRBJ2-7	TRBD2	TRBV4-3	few	TGCGCCAGCAGCCAAGGGTCTAGCGGGAGGTACGAGCAGTACTTC	CASSQGSSGRYEQYF
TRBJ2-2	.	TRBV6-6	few	TGTGCCAGCAGTTCCCACGGGGAGCTGTTTTTT	CASSSHGELFF
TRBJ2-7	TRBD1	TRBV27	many	TGTGCCAGCAGCCTTCGACAGGGTCCGTCCGTAACCTACGAGCAGTACTTC	CASSLRQGPSVTYEQYF
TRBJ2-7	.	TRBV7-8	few	TGTGCCAGCAGCTTTGCACCTAGCTACGAGCAGTACTTC	CASSFAPSYEQYF
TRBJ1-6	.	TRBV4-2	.	TGTGCCAGCAGCGGACCCCCCCTCCACTTT	CASSGPPLHF
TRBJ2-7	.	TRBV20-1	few	TGCAGTGCCCCCCGGTTTAGAGATTCCTACGAGCAGTACTTC	CSAPRFRDSYEQYF
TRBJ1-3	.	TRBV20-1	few	TGCAGTGCTAGATGGGGTTCTGGAAACACCATATATTTT	CSARWGSGNTIYF
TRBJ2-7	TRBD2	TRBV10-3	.	TGTGCCATCAGTGAGTCAGGCCGGCGGGGGACCTACGAGCAGTACTTC	CAISESGRRGTYEQYF
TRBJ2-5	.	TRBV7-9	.	TGTGCCAGCAGCTTAGGTTCCGAGACCCAGTACTTC	CASSLGSETQYF
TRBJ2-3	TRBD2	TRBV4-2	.	TGTGCCAGCAGCTCCGGGAGGGGACCCCTGAAAGCGCAGTATTTT	CASSSGRGPLKAQYF
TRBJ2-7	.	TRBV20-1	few	TGCAGTGCTAGAGCCCCGGGACTTCACTACGAGCAGTACTTC	CSARAPGLHYEQYF
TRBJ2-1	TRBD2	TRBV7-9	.	TGTGCCAGCCTATTAGCGGGAGCCTACAATGAGCAGTTCTTC	CASLLAGAYNEQFF
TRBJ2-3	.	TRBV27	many	TGTGCCAGCAGTTTGACGTTTGACCGCACAGATACGCAGTATTTT	CASSLTFDRTDTQYF
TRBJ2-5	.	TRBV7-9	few	TGTGCCAGCAGGAGAGAGAGGGAAGAGACCCAGTACTTC	CASRREREETQYF
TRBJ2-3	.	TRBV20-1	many	TGCAGTGCTAGAGTAAGAGCGGATACGCAGTATTTT	CSARVRADTQYF
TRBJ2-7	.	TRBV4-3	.	TGCGCCAGCAGCCAAGATAGCGTGGGAGGCGAGCAGTACTTC	CASSQDSVGGEQYF
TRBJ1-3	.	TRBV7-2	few	TGTGCCAGCCAGAGGGGACCCCTTTACTCTGGAAACACCATATATTTT	CASQRGPLYSGNTIYF
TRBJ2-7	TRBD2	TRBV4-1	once	TGCGCCAGCAGCCAAGCGGTAGCGGGAGGGCACGAGCAGTACTTC	CASSQAVAGGHEQYF
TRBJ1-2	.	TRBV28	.	TGTGCCAGCAGTGGGGGGGCTGCCCCGCTAGGCTATGGCTACACCTTC	CASSGGAAPLGYGYTF
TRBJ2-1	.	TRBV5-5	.	TGTGCCAGCAGCATTGGACCAGCTTACAATGAGCAGTTCTTC	CASSIGPAYNEQFF
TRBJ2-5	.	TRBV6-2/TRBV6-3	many	TGTGCCAGCAGTTACCCCGACCCGACCCAGTACTTC	CASSYPDPTQYF
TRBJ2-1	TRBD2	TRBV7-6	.	TGTGCCAGCAGCGCTAGACTAGCGGGAGCACATGAGCAGTTCTTC	CASSARLAGAHEQFF
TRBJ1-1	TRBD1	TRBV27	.	TGTGCCAGCAGTTTTTCAGGGGGTCTGAACACTGAAGCTTTCTTT	CASSFSGGLNTEAFF
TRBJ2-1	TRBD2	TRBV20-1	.	TGCAGTGCTAGAGGGGGGACTAGCGGGAGTAGGGAGTTCTTC	CSARGGTSGSREFF
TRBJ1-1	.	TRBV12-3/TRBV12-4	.	TGTGCCAGCAGTTTAGCCAGTGAAGCTTTCTTT	CASSLASEAFF
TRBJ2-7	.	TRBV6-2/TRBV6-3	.	TGTGCCAGCAGGAGCCGGGGCAGCATACACGAGCAGTACTTC	CASRSRGSIHEQYF
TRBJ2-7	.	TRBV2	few	TGTGCCAGCAGATCATGGGGCTCCTACGAGCAGTACTTC	CASRSWGSYEQYF
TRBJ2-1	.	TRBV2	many	TGTGCCAGCAGCGACAAAGCGGACAATGAGCAGTTCTTC	CASSDKADNEQFF
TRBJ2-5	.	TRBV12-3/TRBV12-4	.	TGTGCCAGCAGTTATCTCCAGGGCCAAGAGACCCAGTACTTC	CASSYLQGQETQYF
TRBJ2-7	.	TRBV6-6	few	TGTGCCAGCAGTTACGTAAGGGCCAGGCCTACCTACGAGCAGTACTTC	CASSYVRARPTYEQYF
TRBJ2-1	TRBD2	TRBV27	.	TGTGCCACCCGGACTAGGAAGGGCAATGAGCAGTTCTTC	CATRTRKGNEQFF
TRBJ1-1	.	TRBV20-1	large	TGCAGTGCTAGAGGACAGACAATTCATGAAGCTTTCTTT	CSARGQTIHEAFF
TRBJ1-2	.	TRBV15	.	TGTGCCACCAGCACCCTGGGGGAGAATAGCTATGGCTACACCTTC	CATSTLGENSYGYTF
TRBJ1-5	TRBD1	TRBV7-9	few	TGTGCCAGCAGCTTGACGGCCGGACAGGGTCAGCCCCAGCATTTT	CASSLTAGQGQPQHF
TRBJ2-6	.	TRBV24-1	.	TGTGCCACCAGTGATGCAGGGTCCTCTGGGGCCAACGTCCTGACTTTC	CATSDAGSSGANVLTF